The 9 T cell receptor beta chains listed next were all sequenced from one sample in a study. MiXCR, applied by TCRdb to the RT-PCR reads, yields one record per CDR3 protein. The sample contains hundreds of thousands of distinct CDR3 sequences, about 14% of which appear only once. The specimen was memory CD4+ T cells from blood. Receptors originate from a female donor in good health, serving as a healthy control.

This chain joins TRBV7-2 and TRBJ1-2, with a possible D match to TRBD1 (5 bases). Germline loops: CDR1 SGHTA, CDR2 FQGNSA. The CDR3 loop spans 16 amino acids. Trimming took off 1 base at V and 4 bases at J, with 16 bases between the two ends. CDR3 sequence (DNA): TGTGCCAGCAGCTTAGTATATCCAGGGATGTTCTATGGCTACACCTTC. Encoded protein: CASSLVYPGMFYGYTF. The full variable domain, with the rest looked up from reference TRBV7-2 and TRBJ1-2, is GAGVSQSPSNKVTEKGKDVELRCDPISGHTALYWYRQSLGQGLEFLIYFQGNSAPDKSGLPSDRFSAERTGGSVSTLTIQRTQQEDSAVYLCASSLVYPGMFYGYTFGSGTRLTVV.

The chain has TRBV2 and TRBJ2-2; possibly TRBD1 for D (6 bases). Germline CDR1 and CDR2: SNHLY and FYNNEI. The CDR3 extends over 19 amino acids. V was trimmed by 0 bases and J by 2 bases, leaving 19 bases between them. The CDR3 DNA follows: TGTGCCAGCAGTGAAGCGCTTCTAGTGGGACACTTAAACACCGGGGAGCTGTTTTTT. Translated, it gives CASSEALLVGHLNTGELFF.

The chain links TRBV7-2 to TRBJ2-5; 8 positions agree with TRBD2. The CDR3 runs 14 residues. Germline loops: CDR1 SGHTA, CDR2 FQGNSA. The junction had 5 bases not matched to a gene; V was cut back by 3 bases and J by 5 bases. CDR3 DNA sequence: TGTGCCAGCAGCTTCAGTAGCGGGGTGGAGACCCAGTACTTC. This translates into CASSFSSGVETQYF.

The CDR3 DNA reads as TGTGCCAGCAGCAGGGCAGGGAGTAACACTGAAGCTTTCTTT. Residues: CASSRAGSNTEAFF. The chain joins TRBV12-3 or TRBV12-4 to TRBJ1-1; perhaps TRBD1 as D (5 bases). V was trimmed by 6 bases and J by 2 bases, leaving 13 bases between them. The CDR3 runs to 14 residues.

This clonotype was seen at least ten times. The chain has TRBV7-9 and TRBJ2-1, with a tentative D call TRBD2 (7 bases). V was shortened by 7 bases and J by 9 bases, with 22 bases between the two germline ends. This CDR3 region has 15 residues. The germline V gene encodes CDR1 SEHNR and CDR2 FQNEAQ (reference sequence). The CDR3 bases are TGTGCCAGCACCCTACGTGGGGAGGGGGTGCGTGAGCAGTTCTTC. Amino acids: CASTLRGEGVREQFF.

There are many counts of this clonotype. The J gene is TRBJ2-7, the V gene TRBV5-1, with 10 bases aligning to TRBD1. Germline assignment: CDR1 SGHRS and CDR2 YFSETQ. This CDR3 comprises 14 residues. The J segment lost 5 bases and the V segment lost 4 bases, leaving 6 bases of the junction unmatched. This CDR3 reads CASSRDRGNHEQYF. CDR3 nucleotide sequence: TGCGCCAGCAGCCGGGACAGGGGTAACCACGAGCAGTACTTC.

The gene calls are TRBV20-1 and TRBJ2-2; a weak D match, TRBD2 (6 bases). Germline values: CDR1 DFQATT, CDR2 SNEGSKA (reference sequence). This CDR3 contains 16 residues. Trimming left V 0 bases short and J 1 base short, with 12 bases between. The DNA for the CDR3 is TGCAGTGCTAGAGAGCCCGGGACTGGGAACACCGGGGAGCTGTTTTTT. Encoded protein: CSAREPGTGNTGELFF.

This clonotype was observed once. This chain uses TRBV5-5 with TRBJ2-3; D not resolved. Germline V gene data show CDR1 as SGHKS and CDR2 as YYEKEE (reference sequence). Trimming removed 1 base from V and 0 bases from J, with 15 bases in between. The CDR3 contains 17 residues. The CDR3 DNA reads TGTGCCAGCAGCTTGTTGTTCGGCGACCACAGCACAGATACGCAGTATTTT. Amino acids: CASSLLFGDHSTDTQYF.

The DNA of the CDR3 is TGTGCCAGCAGCTCCCCTTCTGGGGGAGTATGGCCCTACGAGCAGTACTTC. Protein: CASSSPSGGVWPYEQYF. This chain uses TRBV7-2 with TRBJ2-7, with D possibly being TRBD1 or TRBD2 (5 bases each). CDR3 size: 17 residues. V was clipped by 4 bases and J by 2 bases, with 21 bases between them. The germline V gene has CDR1 SGHTA and CDR2 FQGNSA. Drawing the rest from reference TRBV7-2 and TRBJ2-7, the complete variable domain is GAGVSQSPSNKVTEKGKDVELRCDPISGHTALYWYRQSLGQGLEFLIYFQGNSAPDKSGLPSDRFSAERTGGSVSTLTIQRTQQEDSAVYLCASSSPSGGVWPYEQYFGPGTRLTVT.